This T cell receptor (beta chain) emerged from a study of blood T cell repertoires in COVID-19. The wider study: From T cells, B-cell-depleted T cells, or PBMCs came the material, which was cDNA or gDNA.

The CDR3 totals 19 residues. Per the original methods: Reference gene primer amplification gave nucleated cell count estimates. Produced via immunoSEQ multiplex PCR; TCRdb's table is partial and in-frame only. V and J calls and clone size are as listed in that table; D and trimming were resolved from the DNA. The sample consists of roughly 70,000 clones, around nine tenths of them appearing once. The clonotype originates from a man between 65 and 85 years old with active or convalescent COVID-19. The chain employs TRBV1 and TRBJ2-3; no DNA check was done on the table's D call, TRBD2. TRBV1 represents a pseudogene. Material for sequencing was peripheral blood. CDR3 DNA: TGCACCAGATTTTTGACCGGGACTACCGCAAACGAGATAGCAGATACGCAGTATTTT. This sequence encodes CTRFLTGTTANEIADTQYF.